This passage covers 4 T cell receptor beta chains from one sample sequenced in a study of glioma-infiltrating T cells. Using RNA template, CDR3s of TCR alpha and beta were amplified with iRepertoire arm-PCR. Using its own MiXCR run on the multiplex PCR reads, TCRdb lists one record per CDR3 protein. The sample carries roughly 200,000 distinct CDR3 sequences, roughly 32% recorded once. Material for sequencing was glioma tissue, nonneoplastic brain tissue, or PBMCs (not recorded which). The receptors stem from a human donor with low-grade glioma or glioblastoma, undergoing nonglioma brain surgery, or in good health (not recorded which).

The chain combines TRBV5-1 with TRBJ2-1; the D gene is possibly TRBD1 (6 bases). Germline V gives CDR1 SGHRS, CDR2 YFSETQ. V lost 0 bases and J lost 5, with 12 bases in between. This CDR3 spans 15 amino acids. The CDR3 sequence is CASSLGGTSNNEQFF. CDR3 DNA sequence: TGCGCCAGCAGCTTGGGTGGGACAAGCAACAATGAGCAGTTCTTC.

This clonotype was counted many times. The chain joins TRBV2 to TRBJ1-1; TRBD1 matches at 7 bases. Germline trimming cut 6 bases from V and 4 bases from J; bases unmatched to any gene: 5. CDR3 length: 13 amino acids. The germline CDR1 and CDR2 sequences are SNHLY and FYNNEI. The CDR3 DNA reads TGTGCCAGCAGGGGGAACAGGGGCACTGAAGCTTTCTTT. Its translation is CASRGNRGTEAFF.

V is TRBV7-9 and J is TRBJ2-6; no reliable D call. This CDR3 is 18 amino acids long. The V end lost 0 bases, the J end lost 1 base, and 13 bases lay between the germline ends. CDR1 and CDR2 (germline): SEHNR, FQNEAQ (reference sequence). The CDR3 DNA is TGTGCCAGCAGCTTAGCTAGGCCAGTTTTGTCTGGGGCCAACGTCCTGACTTTC. Translation gives CASSLARPVLSGANVLTF.

Comments on this clonotype: Possible read error: a much larger clone is one base away. The chain recombines TRBV7-9 with TRBJ2-3; D ambiguous. CDR1 is SEHNR and CDR2 is FQNEAQ in the germline V gene (reference sequence). This CDR3 is 13 amino acids long. For the CDR3, the DNA is TGTGCCAGCAGCTTAGACTACGCAGATACGGAGTATTTT. It encodes CASSLDYADTEYF.